Reported below is one T cell receptor beta chain. The antigen is undetermined. The data are from a study of blood T cells in healthy people across ages. General observations from the study: In the absence of known donor CMV status, changes in expanded clonotypes were possibly confounded.

Through a sample-barcoded 5' primer and a J-beta primer mix, a second PCR was run for 7 to 11 cycles. Every sample returned 3 million or more CDR3-containing paired-end reads. Each CDR3 protein gets one entry after TCRdb re-called the 5' RACE reads with MiXCR. Of about 680,000 distinct CDR3 sequences detected, over 45% appear once; the ten largest clones hold roughly 31%. The donors, healthy Caucasians from Russia, were aged 6 to 90. Researchers isolated at least 6.5 million PBMCs per sample. The material sequenced was blood. The TCR originated in a woman aged 55-70 years in good health.

Here the CDR3 reads CASSVRGDRAGGYTF. In DNA, the CDR3 is TGTGCCAGCAGCGTCCGGGGCGACAGGGCTGGTGGCTACACCTTC. The chain uses TRBV9 and TRBJ1-2; 7 bases align to TRBD1. V dropped 2 bases and J dropped 7; count of bases not matched to a gene: 11. CDR1 is SGDLS and CDR2 is YYNGEE in the germline V gene. The CDR3 spans 15 residues.